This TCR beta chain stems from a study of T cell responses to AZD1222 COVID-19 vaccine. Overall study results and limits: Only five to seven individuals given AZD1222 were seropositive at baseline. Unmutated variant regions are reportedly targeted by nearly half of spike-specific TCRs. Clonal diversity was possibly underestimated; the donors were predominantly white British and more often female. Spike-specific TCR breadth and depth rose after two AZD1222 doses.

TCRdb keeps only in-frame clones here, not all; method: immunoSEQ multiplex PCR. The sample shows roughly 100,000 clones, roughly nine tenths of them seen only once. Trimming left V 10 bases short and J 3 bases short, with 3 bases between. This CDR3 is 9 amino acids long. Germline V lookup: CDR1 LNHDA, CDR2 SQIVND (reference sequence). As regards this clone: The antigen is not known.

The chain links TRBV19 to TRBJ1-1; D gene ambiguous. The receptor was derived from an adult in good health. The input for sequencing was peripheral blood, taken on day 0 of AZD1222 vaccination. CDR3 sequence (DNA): TGTGCCACCTACACTGAAGCTTTCTTT. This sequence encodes CATYTEAFF.